Listed below are T cell receptor beta chains from one sample, sequenced in a study of blood T cell repertoires in COVID-19. Sequenced by immunoSEQ multiplex PCR; TCRdb stores in-frame clones only, minus some. The table records 100,000 or so clones, 69% of them present only once. Input material: peripheral blood. Every receptor here comes from an elderly man with acute or convalescent COVID-19. Both conserved end residues are part of each CDR3. A D gene is named only where the DNA matches it firmly. The size entry is marked missing in some rows and otherwise reads once, few, many or a size class.

D gene: TRBD1
J gene: TRBJ2-7
clone size: -
V gene: TRBV9
CDR3 length: 15
CDR3 protein: CASSVTGLASYEQYF
CDR3 DNA: TGTGCCAGCAGCGTGACAGGGTTAGCCTCCTACGAGCAGTACTTC

D gene: TRBD1
J gene: TRBJ1-1
clone size: -
V gene: TRBV7-2
CDR3 length: 14
CDR3 protein: CASSLVGRGPEAFF
CDR3 DNA: TGTGCCAGCAGCTTAGTGGGCAGGGGGCCTGAAGCTTTCTTT

D gene: TRBD2
J gene: TRBJ2-7
clone size: once
V gene: TRBV7-2
CDR3 length: 15
CDR3 protein: CASSLDGGDTYEQYF
CDR3 DNA: TGTGCCAGCAGCTTAGACGGGGGGGACACCTACGAGCAGTACTTC

D gene: -
J gene: TRBJ2-3
clone size: -
V gene: TRBV9
CDR3 length: 13
CDR3 protein: CASSVAGTDTQYF
CDR3 DNA: TGTGCCAGCAGCGTAGCGGGCACAGATACGCAGTATTTT

D gene: TRBD2
J gene: TRBJ2-5
clone size: -
V gene: TRBV5-1
CDR3 length: 19
CDR3 protein: CASSRLGFSAGAIGETQYF
CDR3 DNA: TGCGCCAGCAGCCGGCTGGGGTTCTCGGCGGGAGCCATAGGAGAGACCCAGTACTTC

D gene: TRBD1
J gene: TRBJ2-3
clone size: -
V gene: TRBV5-1
CDR3 length: 17
CDR3 protein: CASSPEVGTGWADTQYF
CDR3 DNA: TGCGCCAGCAGCCCGGAGGTCGGGACAGGGTGGGCGGATACGCAGTATTTT

D gene: -
J gene: TRBJ2-7
clone size: -
V gene: TRBV2
CDR3 length: 17
CDR3 protein: CASSEELSRGLSYEQYF
CDR3 DNA: TGTGCCAGCAGTGAAGAATTAAGCAGGGGCCTCTCCTACGAGCAGTACTTC

D gene: TRBD2
J gene: TRBJ2-7
clone size: few
V gene: TRBV27
CDR3 length: 14
CDR3 protein: CASSYVGQGGEQYF
CDR3 DNA: TGTGCCAGCAGTTACGTTGGGCAGGGAGGGGAGCAGTACTTC

D gene: TRBD2
J gene: TRBJ2-3
clone size: -
V gene: TRBV29-1
CDR3 length: 21
CDR3 protein: CSVEPGRQGLAGVGGTDTQYF
CDR3 DNA: TGCAGCGTTGAGCCGGGCAGGCAAGGACTAGCGGGAGTCGGGGGCACAGATACGCAGTATTTT

D gene: TRBD1
J gene: TRBJ2-7
clone size: -
V gene: TRBV13
CDR3 length: 12
CDR3 protein: CASSPRQGQQYF
CDR3 DNA: TGTGCCAGCAGCCCGAGACAGGGCCAGCAGTACTTC

D gene: -
J gene: TRBJ2-1
clone size: -
V gene: TRBV28
CDR3 length: 13
CDR3 protein: CASRSTRYNEQFF
CDR3 DNA: TGTGCCAGCAGGTCTACTCGTTACAATGAGCAGTTCTTC

D gene: TRBD2
J gene: TRBJ2-1
clone size: -
V gene: TRBV25-1
CDR3 length: 18
CDR3 protein: CASSPQYWASGPRDEQFF
CDR3 DNA: TGTGCCAGCAGTCCTCAATACTGGGCTAGCGGGCCAAGGGATGAGCAGTTCTTC

D gene: TRBD1
J gene: TRBJ1-2
clone size: once
V gene: TRBV9
CDR3 length: 14
CDR3 protein: CASSRGTENYGYTF
CDR3 DNA: TGTGCCAGCAGCAGAGGGACAGAGAACTATGGCTACACCTTC

D gene: -
J gene: TRBJ1-5
clone size: -
V gene: TRBV2
CDR3 length: 15
CDR3 protein: CASSGDSLGNQPQHF
CDR3 DNA: TGTGCCAGCAGTGGGGACTCCTTGGGCAATCAGCCCCAGCATTTT

D gene: -
J gene: TRBJ2-5
clone size: -
V gene: TRBV27
CDR3 length: 16
CDR3 protein: CASSPGSLVGGETQYF
CDR3 DNA: TGTGCCAGCAGCCCAGGGAGCCTAGTAGGGGGAGAGACCCAGTACTTC

D gene: -
J gene: TRBJ2-5
clone size: once
V gene: TRBV29-1
CDR3 length: 11
CDR3 protein: CSVLDSWTQYF
CDR3 DNA: TGCAGCGTTCTCGACTCGTGGACCCAGTACTTC

D gene: -
J gene: TRBJ1-6
clone size: -
V gene: TRBV28
CDR3 length: 12
CDR3 protein: CASSPGGFTLHF
CDR3 DNA: TGTGCCAGCAGTCCGGGGGGCTTCACCCTCCACTTT

D gene: TRBD1
J gene: TRBJ1-6
clone size: -
V gene: TRBV6-5
CDR3 length: 14
CDR3 protein: CASSYTGGGSPLHF
CDR3 DNA: TGTGCCAGCAGTTATACAGGGGGTGGCTCACCCCTCCACTTT

D gene: -
J gene: TRBJ1-1
clone size: -
V gene: TRBV5-1
CDR3 length: 12
CDR3 protein: CASRSEATEAFF
CDR3 DNA: TGCGCCAGCAGGTCGGAGGCCACTGAAGCTTTCTTT

D gene: -
J gene: TRBJ2-3
clone size: once
V gene: TRBV28
CDR3 length: 12
CDR3 protein: CASSYPTDTQYF
CDR3 DNA: TGTGCCAGCAGTTATCCTACCGATACGCAGTATTTT

D gene: TRBD1
J gene: TRBJ2-6
clone size: few
V gene: TRBV5-1
CDR3 length: 17
CDR3 protein: CASSFFGRGNGANVLTF
CDR3 DNA: TGCGCCAGCAGCTTTTTCGGCAGGGGGAATGGGGCCAACGTCCTGACTTTC

D gene: -
J gene: TRBJ1-2
clone size: -
V gene: TRBV7-9
CDR3 length: 14
CDR3 protein: CASTPSADSYGYTF
CDR3 DNA: TGTGCCAGCACACCATCAGCGGACAGTTATGGCTACACCTTC

D gene: TRBD2
J gene: TRBJ2-1
clone size: -
V gene: TRBV11-3
CDR3 length: 16
CDR3 protein: CASSFGLGLAGDEQFF
CDR3 DNA: TGTGCCAGCAGCTTCGGTTTAGGACTAGCGGGAGATGAGCAGTTCTTC

D gene: TRBD2
J gene: TRBJ2-3
clone size: -
V gene: TRBV6-2/TRBV6-3
CDR3 length: 16
CDR3 protein: CASSPGLAGYKDTQYF
CDR3 DNA: TGTGCCAGCAGCCCCGGACTAGCGGGATATAAGGATACGCAGTATTTT

D gene: TRBD2
J gene: TRBJ2-1
clone size: few
V gene: TRBV4-1
CDR3 length: 15
CDR3 protein: CASSQEWRLAGKQFF
CDR3 DNA: TGCGCCAGCAGCCAAGAGTGGAGACTAGCGGGAAAGCAGTTCTTC

D gene: -
J gene: TRBJ2-1
clone size: many
V gene: TRBV11-3
CDR3 length: 14
CDR3 protein: CASSLDFGYNEQFF
CDR3 DNA: TGTGCCAGCAGCTTAGATTTCGGTTACAATGAGCAGTTCTTC

D gene: -
J gene: TRBJ2-3
clone size: -
V gene: TRBV12-3/TRBV12-4
CDR3 length: 12
CDR3 protein: CASLAVGDTQYF
CDR3 DNA: TGTGCCAGCCTAGCCGTGGGGGATACGCAGTATTTT

D gene: TRBD1
J gene: TRBJ2-7
clone size: -
V gene: TRBV5-1
CDR3 length: 16
CDR3 protein: CASSLRPPRTGIEQYF
CDR3 DNA: TGCGCCAGCAGCTTGAGGCCCCCCAGGACAGGGATCGAGCAGTACTTC

D gene: -
J gene: TRBJ2-7
clone size: -
V gene: TRBV30
CDR3 length: 15
CDR3 protein: CAWSIEGALIYEQYF
CDR3 DNA: TGTGCCTGGAGCATCGAGGGCGCCCTGATCTACGAGCAGTACTTC

D gene: -
J gene: TRBJ1-1
clone size: -
V gene: TRBV18
CDR3 length: 14
CDR3 protein: CASSPIREGTEAFF
CDR3 DNA: TGTGCCAGCTCACCAATCAGGGAGGGGACTGAAGCTTTCTTT

D gene: -
J gene: TRBJ2-7
clone size: -
V gene: TRBV10-3
CDR3 length: 14
CDR3 protein: CAISGGGRDYEQYF
CDR3 DNA: TGTGCCATCAGTGGGGGGGGGCGAGATTACGAGCAGTACTTC

D gene: TRBD1
J gene: TRBJ2-3
clone size: once
V gene: TRBV7-9
CDR3 length: 15
CDR3 protein: CASSHTGTGGDTQYF
CDR3 DNA: TGTGCCAGCAGCCACACCGGGACAGGGGGGGATACGCAGTATTTT

D gene: -
J gene: TRBJ1-2
clone size: -
V gene: TRBV6-5
CDR3 length: 13
CDR3 protein: CASSTGANYGYTF
CDR3 DNA: TGTGCCAGCTCGACGGGAGCTAACTATGGCTACACCTTC

D gene: -
J gene: TRBJ2-1
clone size: -
V gene: TRBV6-5
CDR3 length: 15
CDR3 protein: CASSPRDWGQSKQFF
CDR3 DNA: TGTGCCAGCAGTCCCAGGGACTGGGGCCAATCCAAGCAGTTCTTC

D gene: TRBD2
J gene: TRBJ2-7
clone size: -
V gene: TRBV28
CDR3 length: 13
CDR3 protein: CASNPPAGEAQYF
CDR3 DNA: TGTGCCAGCAATCCTCCAGCGGGAGAGGCGCAGTACTTC

D gene: -
J gene: TRBJ1-2
clone size: -
V gene: TRBV10-3
CDR3 length: 14
CDR3 protein: CAISEPTTGYGYTF
CDR3 DNA: TGTGCCATCAGTGAGCCGACGACGGGCTATGGCTACACCTTC

D gene: -
J gene: TRBJ1-5
clone size: few
V gene: TRBV28
CDR3 length: 16
CDR3 protein: CASSSSRGASNQPQHF
CDR3 DNA: TGTGCCAGCAGTTCCTCCCGGGGAGCATCGAATCAGCCCCAGCATTTT

D gene: -
J gene: TRBJ2-7
clone size: few
V gene: TRBV30
CDR3 length: 14
CDR3 protein: CAWSVRGNSYEQYF
CDR3 DNA: TGTGCCTGGAGTGTGCGAGGAAATTCCTACGAGCAGTACTTC

D gene: -
J gene: TRBJ2-1
clone size: -
V gene: TRBV9
CDR3 length: 14
CDR3 protein: CASSVGGGVNEQFF
CDR3 DNA: TGTGCCAGCAGCGTAGGAGGTGGAGTCAATGAGCAGTTCTTC

D gene: TRBD1
J gene: TRBJ1-2
clone size: few
V gene: TRBV29-1
CDR3 length: 13
CDR3 protein: CSDLGGADYGYTF
CDR3 DNA: TGCAGCGACCTAGGGGGCGCGGACTATGGCTACACCTTC

D gene: -
J gene: TRBJ1-5
clone size: -
V gene: TRBV11-2
CDR3 length: 13
CDR3 protein: CASSPGGNQPQHF
CDR3 DNA: TGTGCCAGCAGCCCTGGAGGCAATCAGCCCCAGCATTTT

D gene: -
J gene: TRBJ2-1
clone size: many
V gene: TRBV6-2/TRBV6-3
CDR3 length: 19
CDR3 protein: CASSPPGASRSQKNNEQFF
CDR3 DNA: TGTGCCAGCAGTCCCCCAGGGGCTTCGAGATCCCAGAAAAACAATGAGCAGTTCTTC

D gene: TRBD1
J gene: TRBJ2-1
clone size: -
V gene: TRBV5-1
CDR3 length: 14
CDR3 protein: CASSSGGADNEQFF
CDR3 DNA: TGCGCCAGCAGCTCAGGGGGCGCGGACAATGAGCAGTTCTTC

D gene: TRBD2
J gene: TRBJ2-7
clone size: -
V gene: TRBV13
CDR3 length: 14
CDR3 protein: CASSPFGEGYEQYF
CDR3 DNA: TGTGCCAGCAGCCCTTTTGGGGAGGGCTACGAGCAGTACTTC

D gene: -
J gene: TRBJ2-7
clone size: few
V gene: TRBV18
CDR3 length: 14
CDR3 protein: CASSPETGPYEQYF
CDR3 DNA: TGTGCCAGCTCCCCTGAGACAGGTCCCTACGAGCAGTACTTC

D gene: -
J gene: TRBJ2-2
clone size: -
V gene: TRBV7-9
CDR3 length: 13
CDR3 protein: CASSLNTAGELFF
CDR3 DNA: TGTGCCAGCAGCTTAAATACTGCCGGGGAGCTGTTTTTT

D gene: -
J gene: TRBJ1-2
clone size: few
V gene: TRBV29-1
CDR3 length: 15
CDR3 protein: CSVARVGVRGEGYTF
CDR3 DNA: TGCAGCGTCGCGAGGGTCGGGGTCAGGGGTGAAGGCTACACCTTC

D gene: TRBD1
J gene: TRBJ1-2
clone size: -
V gene: TRBV4-3
CDR3 length: 13
CDR3 protein: CASGQGREYGYTF
CDR3 DNA: TGCGCCAGCGGACAGGGGAGGGAGTATGGCTACACCTTC